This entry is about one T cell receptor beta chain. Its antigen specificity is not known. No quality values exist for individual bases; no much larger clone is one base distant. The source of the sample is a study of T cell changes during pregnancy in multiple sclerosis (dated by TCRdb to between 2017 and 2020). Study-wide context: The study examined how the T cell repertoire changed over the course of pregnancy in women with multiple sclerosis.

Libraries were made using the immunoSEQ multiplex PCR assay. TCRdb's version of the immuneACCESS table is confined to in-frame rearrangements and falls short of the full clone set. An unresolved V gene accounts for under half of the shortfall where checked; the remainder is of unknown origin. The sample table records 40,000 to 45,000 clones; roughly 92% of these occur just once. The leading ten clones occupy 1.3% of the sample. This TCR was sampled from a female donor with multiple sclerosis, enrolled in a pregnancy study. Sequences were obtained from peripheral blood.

The encoded CDR3 is CASTVTASRSPQQFF. The DNA reads as follows: TGTGCCAGCACCGTTACGGCTAGCCGTAGCCCCCAGCAGTTCTTC. The chain is made from TRBV6-6 and TRBJ2-1, with TRBD2 tentatively as D gene (5 bases match). CDR1 and CDR2, per the germline V gene (reference sequence), are MNHNY and SVGAGI. From its cysteine to its phenylalanine, the CDR3 spans 15 amino acids. CDR3 DNA only is kept here, 45 bases in frame from base 1. Trimming costs V 7 bases and J 11 bases, and their ends lie 24 bases apart.